Below are 30 T cell receptor beta chains sequenced from a single sample in a study of early T cells in non-severe SARS-CoV-2 infection. TCRdb independently ran MiXCR on the 5' RACE reads; one entry per CDR3 protein. The data show 35,000 to 50,000 distinct CDR3 sequences, with around a quarter seen just once and just over 4.5% held by the top ten. Material: whole blood, obtained at baseline. The receptors were gathered from an adult who was a healthcare worker with PCR-confirmed SARS-CoV-2 infection or an uninfected control (not recorded which).

V and J are TRBV6-5 and TRBJ2-2, with 7 bases aligning to TRBD1. V was clipped by 0 bases and J by 7 bases; unmatched bases: 5. CDR1 is MNHEY, CDR2 SVGAGI, per germline. This CDR3 is 15 amino acids long. CDR3 DNA sequence: TGTGCCAGCAGTTACTCACAGGGGCGTAGCGGGGAGCTGTTTTTT. Translation: CASSYSQGRSGELFF.

This clonotype was seen more than once but under ten times. V and J are TRBV5-1 and TRBJ1-1, with D unclear. Germline V CDR1 and CDR2: SGHRS, YFSETQ. There are 15 residues in the CDR3. V dropped 2 bases and J dropped 0 bases, with 11 bases sitting between them. The CDR3 sequence: CASSFEGYMNTEAFF. The CDR3 region has the DNA TGCGCCAGCAGCTTCGAAGGGTACATGAACACTGAAGCTTTCTTT.

This clonotype was seen only a few times. The V and J genes are TRBV7-6 and TRBJ2-6; TRBD1 agrees at 7 bases. Trimming at V came to 6 bases and at J to 0 bases, leaving 8 bases not matched to a gene. This CDR3 has 17 residues. Germline values: CDR1 SGHVS, CDR2 FNYEAQ. CDR3 in DNA: TGTGCCAGCAGTTCAGAGGGACAGAGCTCTGGGGCCAACGTCCTGACTTTC. Its translation is CASSSEGQSSGANVLTF. The full variable domain, with the rest looked up from reference TRBV7-6 and TRBJ2-6, is GAGVSQSPRYKVTKRGQDVALRCDPISGHVSLYWYRQALGQGPEFLTYFNYEAQQDKSGLPNDRFSAERPEGSISTLTIQRTEQRDSAMYRCASSSEGQSSGANVLTFGAGSRLTVL.

The rearrangement links TRBV30 to TRBJ2-7; D is undetermined. The CDR3 extends over 10 amino acids. Germline CDR1 is GTSNPN and CDR2 is SVGIG (reference sequence). The germline V and J ends were trimmed by 3 bases and 5 bases, with 5 bases remaining between them. As DNA, the CDR3 is TGTGCCTGGAGGGGAAACGAGCAGTACTTC. The encoded protein is CAWRGNEQYF.

J is TRBJ2-7 and V is TRBV5-1, with TRBD1 matching 8 bases. Germline CDR1 SGHRS, CDR2 YFSETQ. After removal of 4 bases from V and 3 bases from J, the junction contained 3 bases not matched to a gene. This CDR3 has 13 amino acids. CDR3 nucleotide sequence: TGCGCCAGCAGCCGGGACAGGTACTACGAGCAGTACTTC. Its protein is CASSRDRYYEQYF.

This clonotype has more than one count but fewer than ten. The chain recombines TRBV20-1 with TRBJ1-2; no clear D. The germline CDR1 and CDR2 sequences are DFQATT and SNEGSKA (reference sequence). V lost 1 base and J lost 0, with 6 bases in between. This CDR3 is 13 amino acids long. The CDR3 bases are TGCAGTGCTAGAGTCAGGTCTAACTATGGCTACACCTTC. This translates into CSARVRSNYGYTF.

This clonotype is a singleton in its sample. The chain employs TRBV6-5 and TRBJ2-7; 8 nucleotides match TRBD1. The CDR3 consists of 15 residues. The ends lost 4 bases at V and 6 bases at J; junction bases unmatched: 11. Germline CDR1 is MNHEY and CDR2 is SVGAGI. CDR3 in amino acids: CASSSPGTGAVEQYF. The CDR3 nucleotides are TGTGCCAGCAGTTCCCCCGGGACAGGTGCCGTCGAGCAGTACTTC.

The gene calls are TRBV6-2 or TRBV6-3 and TRBJ2-6; D is undetermined. Between the trimmed V and J ends, which lost 0 bases and 0 bases, there was a span of 3 bases. Germline V gene data show CDR1 as MNHEY and CDR2 as SVGEGT. The CDR3 spans 15 residues. CDR3 protein: CASSYSGSGANVLTF. The CDR3 DNA follows: TGTGCCAGCAGTTACTCTGGCTCTGGGGCCAACGTCCTGACTTTC.

The chain recombines TRBV19 with TRBJ1-2, with D perhaps TRBD1 (5 bases). The V gene lost 1 base and the J gene lost 8 bases, with 11 bases spanning the gap. Germline V gene lookup returns CDR1 LNHDA and CDR2 SQIVND (reference sequence). This CDR3 is built from 13 residues. CDR3 bases: TGTGCCAGTAGTATAGGGCCAGGGCACGGCTACACCTTC. It yields the protein CASSIGPGHGYTF.

The sample holds one count of this clonotype. J is TRBJ1-5 and V is TRBV11-2; perhaps TRBD1 as D (5 bases). This CDR3 region has 15 residues. The germline V gene encodes CDR1 SGHAT and CDR2 FQNNGV. The V gene lost 0 bases and the J gene lost 2 bases, with 8 bases spanning the gap. CDR3 nucleotide sequence: TGTGCCAGCAGCTTAGATGGGGGGGGCAATCAGCCCCAGCATTTT. Translating gives CASSLDGGGNQPQHF.

This clonotype was counted at least ten times. The V call is TRBV11-2, the J call TRBJ2-5, with a weak D call TRBD1 (5 bases). V was pared by 5 bases and J by 4 bases, with 14 bases between. Looked up from germline, CDR1 is SGHAT and CDR2 is FQNNGV. This CDR3 has 14 amino acids. CDR3 residues: CASSHLGAGETQYF. CDR3 in DNA: TGTGCCAGCAGCCACCTAGGGGCCGGAGAGACCCAGTACTTC.

The chain joins TRBV7-3 to TRBJ1-3; no clear D. Trimming shortened V by 2 bases and J by 2 bases, and 7 bases separated the two germline ends. This CDR3 contains 14 residues. Germline CDR1 is SGHTA and CDR2 is FQGTGA. The CDR3 spells CASSLSTTGNTIYF. CDR3 sequence (DNA): TGTGCCAGCAGCTTATCGACGACTGGAAACACCATATATTTT. The full variable domain, its missing parts supplied by reference TRBV7-3 and TRBJ1-3, is GAGVSQTPSNKVTEKGKYVELRCDPISGHTALYWYRQSLGQGPEFLIYFQGTGAADDSGLPNDRFFAVRPEGSVSTLKIQRTERGDSAVYLCASSLSTTGNTIYFGEGSWLTVV.

Only a few counts were recorded for this clonotype. This sequence joins TRBV7-3 and TRBJ1-1; 7 bases are shared with TRBD1. CDR1 and CDR2 (germline): SGHTA, FQGTGA. The CDR3 length is 14 residues. After removal of 5 bases from V and 5 bases from J, the junction contained 8 bases not matched to a gene. This CDR3 is CASSTQGGRTEAFF. The CDR3 nucleotides read TGTGCCAGCAGCACTCAGGGGGGAAGAACTGAAGCTTTCTTT.

The rearrangement uses TRBV14 and TRBJ1-1, with D unclear. The CDR3 totals 14 residues. The V and J ends lost 2 bases and 1 base respectively, with 8 bases between them. Germline V CDR1 and CDR2: SGHDN, FVKESK. The CDR3 nucleotides read TGTGCCAGCAGCCAAACCAACAGGAACACTGAAGCTTTCTTT. The encoded protein is CASSQTNRNTEAFF.

This clonotype appeared a few times. The chain couples TRBV7-8 to TRBJ2-2; 7 positions agree with TRBD1. The CDR3 has 16 residues. The junction had 6 bases not matched to a gene; V was cut back by 5 bases and J by 0 bases. Per the germline V gene, CDR1 is SGHVS and CDR2 is FQNEAQ. This CDR3 is CASSIHRGSNTGELFF. The CDR3 DNA sequence: TGTGCCAGCAGCATCCACAGGGGATCGAACACCGGGGAGCTGTTTTTT.

This chain joins TRBV29-1 and TRBJ2-1, with 9 bases that match TRBD1. This CDR3 is 14 amino acids long. V gave up 7 bases and J gave up 4 bases; unmatched junction bases: 8. Germline V CDR1 and CDR2: SQVTM, ANQGSEA. CDR3 protein: CSAGRQGGYNEQFF. CDR3 DNA sequence: TGCAGCGCCGGGAGACAGGGGGGTTACAATGAGCAGTTCTTC.

The chain recombines TRBV5-1 with TRBJ2-4; D gene uncertain. CDR1 is SGHRS, CDR2 YFSETQ, per germline. V was trimmed by 0 bases and J by 11 bases, leaving 18 bases between them. The CDR3 consists of 15 residues. The CDR3 bases are TGCGCCAGCAGCTTGGAGGCGACGACCCTTACCGTTCAGTACTTC. Amino acid sequence: CASSLEATTLTVQYF.

V is TRBV7-8 and J is TRBJ1-2, with 10 bases matching TRBD1. CDR3 length equals 16 residues. J was trimmed by 4 bases and V by 5 bases; bases with no gene match: 10. From germline, CDR1 is SGHVS and CDR2 FQNEAQ. CDR3 nucleotide sequence: TGTGCCAGCAGCCCCCGGGGGGACAGGGGAAGCTATGGCTACACCTTC. It yields the protein CASSPRGDRGSYGYTF. The variable domain in full, completed from reference TRBV7-8 and TRBJ1-2, reads GAGVSQSPRYKVAKRGQDVALRCDPISGHVSLFWYQQALGQGPEFLTYFQNEAQLDKSGLPSDRFFAERPEGSVSTLKIQRTQQEDSAVYLCASSPRGDRGSYGYTFGSGTRLTVV.

The chain employs TRBV7-9 and TRBJ1-1, with D possibly being TRBD1 (6 bases). Trimming took 2 bases from V and 2 from J, leaving 9 bases between them. The CDR3 contains 14 residues. Germline assignment: CDR1 SEHNR and CDR2 FQNEAQ (reference sequence). CDR3 loop: CASSLRQANTEAFF. The CDR3 DNA reads TGTGCCAGCAGCTTACGACAGGCCAACACTGAAGCTTTCTTT.

The chain couples TRBV3-1 to TRBJ1-4; 7 positions agree with TRBD1. CDR1 and CDR2 (germline): LGHDT, YNNKEL (reference sequence). The V gene end was trimmed by 3 bases and the J gene end by 8 bases; junction bases not matched to a gene: 6. This CDR3 has 14 residues. DNA of the CDR3: TGTGCCAGCAGCCAGCGGGACAGAAGAGAAAAACTGTTTTTT. Protein sequence: CASSQRDRREKLFF. Full variable domain (missing parts from reference TRBV3-1 and TRBJ1-4): DTAVSQTPKYLVTQMGNDKSIKCEQNLGHDTMYWYKQDSKKFLKIMFSYNNKELIINETVPNRFSPKSPDKAHLNLHINSLELGDSAVYFCASSQRDRREKLFFGSGTQLSVL.

The gene calls are TRBV7-6 and TRBJ2-1; weak D call: TRBD2 (6 bases). The germline CDR1 and CDR2 sequences are SGHVS and FNYEAQ. This CDR3 comprises 16 residues. V shed 5 bases and J shed 2 bases, with 16 bases lying between them. The CDR3 protein is CASSVKVGGAYNEQFF. In DNA, the CDR3 is TGTGCCAGCAGCGTTAAAGTGGGGGGAGCCTACAATGAGCAGTTCTTC.

The chain recombines TRBV29-1 with TRBJ1-1; 7 nucleotides align to TRBD1. The V and J ends lost 7 bases and 5 bases, in that order; junction bases with no gene match: 10. CDR3 length: 13 residues. Looked up from germline, CDR1 is SQVTM and CDR2 is ANQGSEA. CDR3 in DNA: TGCAGCGCCCTCCCAATCAGGGGGACTGAAGCTTTCTTT. This gives the protein CSALPIRGTEAFF.

The chain has TRBV20-1 and TRBJ1-6; 10 bases match TRBD1. Looked up from germline, CDR1 is DFQATT and CDR2 is SNEGSKA (reference sequence). This CDR3 is built from 17 residues. The V and J ends lost 5 bases and 3 bases, in that order; junction bases with no gene match: 10. The CDR3 protein is CSAPQPTGGGYNSPLHF. The CDR3 nucleotides are TGCAGTGCTCCACAACCGACAGGGGGCGGCTATAATTCACCCCTCCACTTT.

V is TRBV12-3 or TRBV12-4 and J is TRBJ1-2; perhaps TRBD1 as D (5 bases). V gave up 7 bases and J gave up 2 bases, with 11 bases separating them. The CDR3 covers 13 residues. This chain's CDR3 is CASIPAGNYGYTF. The CDR3 DNA reads TGTGCCAGCATCCCGGCAGGGAACTATGGCTACACCTTC.

This clonotype was recorded many times. Here the CDR3 DNA reads TGTGCCAGCAGCAGCAGGGCATCAGCTGGAAACACCATATATTTT. Translation: CASSSRASAGNTIYF. The chain links TRBV5-4 to TRBJ1-3; D may be TRBD1 (5 bases). This CDR3 region has 15 residues. In germline, CDR1 is SGHNT, CDR2 YYREEE (reference sequence). Trimming took off 4 bases at V and 2 bases at J, with 13 bases between the two ends. The full variable domain, in which reference TRBV5-4 and TRBJ1-3 provide the parts outside the CDR3, is ETGVTQSPTHLIKTRGQQVTLRCSSQSGHNTVSWYQQALGQGPQFIFQYYREEENGRGNFPPRFSGLQFPNYSSELNVNALELDDSALYLCASSSRASAGNTIYFGEGSWLTVV.

The chain combines TRBV7-2 with TRBJ2-1; D uncertain. From germline, CDR1 is SGHTA and CDR2 FQGNSA. Trimming shortened V by 2 bases and J by 6 bases, and 5 bases separated the two germline ends. The CDR3 length is 12 residues. Written as DNA, the CDR3 is TGTGCCAGCAGCTTAAGTTCCAATGAGCAGTTCTTC. The encoded protein is CASSLSSNEQFF.

CDR3: CASSQDSGANYGYTF. In nucleotides, the CDR3 is TGTGCCAGCAGCCAAGATTCTGGGGCTAACTATGGCTACACCTTC. The V gene is TRBV4-2, the J gene TRBJ1-2; D call uncertain. The V and J ends lost 0 bases and 0 bases respectively, with 8 bases between them. The CDR3 runs 15 residues. CDR1 is LGHNA, CDR2 YNFKEQ, per germline.

The chain couples TRBV7-8 to TRBJ2-5; D could derive from TRBD1 or TRBD2 (5 bases each). The CDR3 consists of 14 residues. V was trimmed by 5 bases and J by 2 bases, leaving 12 bases between them. Per germline, CDR1 SGHVS and CDR2 FQNEAQ. CDR3 nucleotides: TGTGCCAGCAGCCGGGACCTTGGGCAAGAGACCCAGTACTTC. It translates to CASSRDLGQETQYF.

This chain uses TRBV9 with TRBJ1-1; D remains unclear. The CDR3 spans 13 residues. CDR1 is SGDLS and CDR2 is YYNGEE in the germline V gene. V was pared by 4 bases and J by 1 base, with 8 bases between. The CDR3 reads CASSLRQNTEAFF. The CDR3 nucleotides read TGTGCCAGCAGCTTACGACAGAACACTGAAGCTTTCTTT.

This clonotype was detected a few times. The rearrangement joins TRBV12-3 or TRBV12-4 to TRBJ2-5; TRBD1 agrees at 7 bases. Trimming at V came to 5 bases and at J to 4 bases, leaving 7 bases not matched to a gene. The CDR3 runs to 14 residues. CDR3 sequence: CASSRQGTGETQYF. In nucleotides, the CDR3 is TGTGCCAGCAGTCGACAGGGTACCGGAGAGACCCAGTACTTC.